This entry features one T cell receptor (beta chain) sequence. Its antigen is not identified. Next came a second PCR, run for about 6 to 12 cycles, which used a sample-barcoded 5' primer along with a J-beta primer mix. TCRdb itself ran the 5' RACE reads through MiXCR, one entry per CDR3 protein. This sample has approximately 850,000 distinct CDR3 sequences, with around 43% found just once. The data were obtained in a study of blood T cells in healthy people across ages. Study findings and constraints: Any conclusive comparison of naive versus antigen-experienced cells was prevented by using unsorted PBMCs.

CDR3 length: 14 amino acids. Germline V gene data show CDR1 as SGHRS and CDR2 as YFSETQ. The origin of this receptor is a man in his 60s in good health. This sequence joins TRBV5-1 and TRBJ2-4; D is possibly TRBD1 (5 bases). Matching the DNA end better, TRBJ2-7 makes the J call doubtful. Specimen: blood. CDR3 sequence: CASNPEWGRDEQYF. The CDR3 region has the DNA TGCGCCAGCAACCCCGAATGGGGCCGGGACGAGCAGTACTTC.